The 3 T cell receptor beta chains below come from one sample, sequenced in a study of regulatory T cells in long-lasting Graves disease. Time point here: newly diagnosed GD, antithyroid drugs for less than 3 months. PBMC-derived RNA was used for the TCR library. According to the study, TCR beta libraries were built with iRepertoire HTBI primers and CDR3-region Arm-PCR. MiXCR was run by TCRdb on the multiplex PCR reads, yielding one entry per CDR3 protein. The repertoire has some 250,000 distinct CDR3 sequences, approximately 20% of them found once; the top ten carry 14%. These data were also reused for a study on T cells in Graves' hyperthyroidism and ophthalmopathy.

The sample consisted of peripheral blood mononuclear cells (PBMCs), taken at new diagnosis, from a patient treated with antithyroid drugs. The receptors originated from a woman aged 25 to 39 with Graves disease.

There are many counts of this clonotype. The CDR3 is CASSFGGRGREQYF. CDR3 in DNA: TGTGCCAGCAGTTTTGGGGGCCGGGGTCGCGAGCAGTACTTC. V is TRBV28 and J is TRBJ2-7; D perhaps matches TRBD1 (6 bases). V shed 3 bases and J shed 6 bases, with 15 bases lying between them. Germline-derived CDR1 and CDR2 are MDHEN and SYDVKM. The CDR3 consists of 14 residues.

The rearrangement uses TRBV7-2 and TRBJ1-5, with 12 positions matching TRBD1. There are 15 residues in the CDR3. Per the germline V gene, CDR1 is SGHTA and CDR2 is FQGNSA. V shed 5 bases and J 7 bases; nucleotides not matched to a gene: 6. The DNA for the CDR3 is TGTGCCAGCAGCGTCGGGACAGGGGGCAGCCAGCCCCAGCATTTT. The encoded protein is CASSVGTGGSQPQHF.

In its sample, this clonotype was seen a few times. V is TRBV9 and J is TRBJ1-1, with D perhaps matching TRBD1 (5 bases). The germline gives CDR1 SGDLS, CDR2 YYNGEE. V lost 0 bases to trimming and J lost 5 bases, with 11 bases between them. This CDR3 spans 14 amino acids. This chain's CDR3 is CASSVGGGWTEAFF. In DNA, the CDR3 is TGTGCCAGCAGCGTAGGGGGGGGGTGGACTGAAGCTTTCTTT.